This entry lists 8 T cell receptor beta chains sequenced from one sample in a study of Graves' ophthalmopathy and Graves' hyperthyroidism. Amplification targeted the TCR beta CDR3 regions, with RNA transcripts as the source material. The first round was an RT-PCR with HTBI primers, and the second round was a multiplex PCR. From the multiplex PCR reads, TCRdb called clonotypes with MiXCR, one entry per CDR3 protein. The data hold around 1,200,000 distinct CDR3 sequences, with 36% observed a single time. The sample consisted of peripheral blood or thyroid tissue (not recorded which). These receptors all stem from an adult man with Graves' hyperthyroidism.

About this clonotype: This may be a read error: a much more frequent sequence differs by one nucleotide. V gene TRBV20-1 combines with J gene TRBJ2-7; D may correspond to TRBD1 or TRBD2 (5 bases each). The germline V gene encodes CDR1 DFQATT and CDR2 SNEGSKA (reference sequence). V lost 3 bases and J lost 6, with 18 bases in between. This CDR3 is 14 amino acids long. This CDR3 reads CSASSGAGLGEQYF. Here the CDR3 DNA reads TGCAGTGCTAGTTCCGGGGCAGGCCTTGGCGAGCAGTACTTC.

Remarks on this clonotype: This could be a read error, since a much larger clone is one nucleotide away. This chain uses TRBV7-8 with TRBJ1-5; 8 bases agree with TRBD1. Per the germline V gene, CDR1 is SGHVS and CDR2 is FQNEAQ. The CDR3 spans 18 residues. The CDR3: CASSLRDRNVYSNQSQHF. CDR3 DNA sequence: TGTGCCAGCAGCTTGAGGGACAGGAATGTATATAGCAATCAGTCCCAGCATTTT.

This clonotype was seen only a few times. The V gene is TRBV12-3 or TRBV12-4, the J gene TRBJ2-7; D possibly corresponds to TRBD2 (5 bases). The CDR3 is 13 residues long. V lost 10 bases and J 3 bases, leaving 16 bases between the germline ends. This CDR3 is CAIGPGINYEQYF. Here the CDR3 DNA reads TGTGCCATCGGGCCCGGGATAAACTACGAGCAGTACTTC.

This clonotype showed up just a few times. V gene TRBV4-1 combines with J gene TRBJ2-6; D is unclear. Trimming pared 0 bases from V and 4 bases from J, leaving 10 bases between. Per the germline V gene, CDR1 is MGHRA and CDR2 is YSYEKL. The CDR3 is 16 amino acids. The CDR3 sequence: CASSQDDMEGANVLTF. The CDR3 DNA reads as TGCGCCAGCAGCCAAGATGACATGGAGGGGGCCAACGTCCTGACTTTC.

This clonotype was seen only a few times. The chain joins TRBV27 to TRBJ2-7; D not resolved. The CDR3 spans 15 residues. CDR1 and CDR2 (germline): MNHEY, SMNVEV (reference sequence). V lost 0 bases to trimming and J lost 3 bases, with 12 bases between them. The chain's CDR3 is CASSLSPRVGYEQYF. The CDR3 nucleotides read TGTGCCAGCAGTTTATCCCCCCGGGTCGGCTACGAGCAGTACTTC.

This clonotype was counted at least ten times. The chain combines TRBV19 with TRBJ1-1; 11 nucleotides match TRBD1. The CDR3 has 15 residues. Germline V gene sequence: CDR1 LNHDA, CDR2 SQIVND (reference sequence). Losses at the gene ends were 2 bases for V and 5 bases for J; bases not matched to a gene: 4. CDR3 in DNA: TGTGCCAGTAGTATAATCGGACAGGGGGCGACTGAAGCTTTCTTT. Translating it yields CASSIIGQGATEAFF.

This clonotype was detected only a few times. The chain links TRBV12-3 or TRBV12-4 to TRBJ1-5, with 12 bases that match TRBD1. The CDR3 is 16 residues long. The J segment lost 1 base and the V segment lost 7 bases, leaving 5 bases of the junction unmatched. CDR3 in DNA: TGTGCCAGCATGGGACAGGGGGCGAGGAGCAATCAGCCCCAGCATTTT. Translating gives CASMGQGARSNQPQHF.

This clonotype was detected a few times. One end of the junction fails to match germline, which may point to a read error. The chain is built from TRBV7-7 and TRBJ2-7; a possible D gene is TRBD2 (6 bases). The CDR3 runs 13 residues. In germline, CDR1 is SSHAT, CDR2 FNYEAQ (reference sequence). The CDR3 bases are TGTGCTAGCAGTATGGGGGGAGCCTACGAGCAGTACTTC. This gives the protein CASSMGGAYEQYF.